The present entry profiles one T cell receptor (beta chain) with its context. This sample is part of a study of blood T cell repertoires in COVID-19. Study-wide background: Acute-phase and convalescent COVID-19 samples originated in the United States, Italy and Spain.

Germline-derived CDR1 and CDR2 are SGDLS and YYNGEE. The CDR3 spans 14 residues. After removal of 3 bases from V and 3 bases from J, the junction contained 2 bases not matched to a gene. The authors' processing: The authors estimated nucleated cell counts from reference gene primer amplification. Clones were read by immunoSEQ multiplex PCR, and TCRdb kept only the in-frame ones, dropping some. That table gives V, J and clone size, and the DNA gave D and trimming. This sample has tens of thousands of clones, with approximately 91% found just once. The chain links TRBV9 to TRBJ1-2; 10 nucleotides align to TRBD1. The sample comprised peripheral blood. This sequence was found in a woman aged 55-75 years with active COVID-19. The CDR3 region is CASSAGTGDYGYTF. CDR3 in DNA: TGTGCCAGCAGCGCCGGGACAGGGGACTATGGCTACACCTTC.